The T cell receptor (beta chain) described here comes from a study of T cells after yellow fever vaccination. Study summary: Preparing low-cell-number fractions relied on SMART-Seq v4 Ultra Low Input.

In its sample, this clonotype was seen a few times. This CDR3 has 15 amino acids. Germline V gene data show CDR1 as ENHRY and CDR2 as SYGVKD. The trim removed 4 bases at V and 0 bases at J, leaving 5 bases unmatched. Researchers made TCR cDNA using 5'RACE template switching, and this step added a universal primer site and UMIs. One entry per CDR3 protein results from TCRdb running MiXCR on the 5' RACE reads. In the table there are around 310,000 distinct CDR3 sequences, 4% to 5.5% of which are singletons. This clonotype was sampled from a man between 18 and 29 years old who received the YFV17D yellow fever vaccine. This specimen was PBMCs, taken 15 days after the yellow fever booster vaccination. The rearrangement links TRBV10-3 to TRBJ2-7; 8 bases match TRBD1. Written as DNA, the CDR3 is TGTGCCATCAGTGCGACAGGGGAAAGCTCCTACGAGCAGTACGTC. It yields the protein CAISATGESSYEQYV.